In its sample, the clone carrying this T cell receptor (beta chain) was seen once. Antigen specificity is unknown. Each patient relapsed following autologous stem cell transplantation, and prior brentuximab vedotin exposure differed. Assay used: immunoSEQ multiplex PCR; TCRdb lists only in-frame clones, some missing. The table has roughly 30,000 clones, 70% seen once. The record originates from a study of PD-1 blockade in classical Hodgkin lymphoma. Study results and limitations: Significant TCR diversity gains by C4D1 occurred in CD4+ but not CD8+ cells.

Germline V CDR1 and CDR2: LNHDA, SQIVND (reference sequence). The ends lost 2 bases at V and 6 bases at J; junction bases unmatched: 11. The CDR3 loop spans 17 amino acids. This rearrangement joins TRBV19 to TRBJ2-3, with 10 positions matching TRBD2. The receptor was derived from a human donor with classical Hodgkin lymphoma. This specimen was peripheral blood mononuclear cells (PBMCs), taken before the second cycle of nivolumab. The CDR3, as DNA: TGTGCCAGTAGTATACTACCAGCGGGAGGGCCAGGGGATACGCAGTATTTT. Translating gives CASSILPAGGPGDTQYF. The full variable domain, with the rest looked up from reference TRBV19 and TRBJ2-3, is DGGITQSPKYLFRKEGQNVTLSCEQNLNHDAMYWYRQDPGQGLRLIYYSQIVNDFQKGDIAEGYSVSREKKESFPLTVTSAQKNPTAFYLCASSILPAGGPGDTQYFGPGTRLTVL.